This entry lists 8 T cell receptor beta chains sequenced from one sample in a study of blood T cell repertoires in COVID-19. Assay used: immunoSEQ multiplex PCR; TCRdb lists only in-frame clones, some missing. The sample holds roughly 250,000 clones, around 83% seen once. The sequencing input was peripheral blood. The receptors stem from a man between 35 and 55 years old with active or convalescent COVID-19.

The chain recombines TRBV2 with TRBJ2-7; 12 bases match TRBD2. V shed 5 bases, J shed 2 bases, and the junction held 4 bases outside the gene matches. Per the germline V gene, CDR1 is SNHLY and CDR2 is FYNNEI. The CDR3 is made up of 15 amino acids. Written as DNA, the CDR3 is TGTGCCAGCAGTCCCTCTAGCGGGAGGGCCTACGAGCAGTACTTC. It encodes CASSPSSGRAYEQYF.

This clone occurred a few times. The chain has TRBV14 and TRBJ1-2, with D unresolved. The germline V gene has CDR1 SGHDN and CDR2 FVKESK. The CDR3 loop spans 15 amino acids. V dropped 4 bases and J dropped 4 bases, with 16 bases sitting between them. DNA of the CDR3: TGTGCCAGCAGCCCCGCTGGAGGGTTCCCCTATGGCTACACCTTC. Translated: CASSPAGGFPYGYTF.

This clone was picked up one time. The CDR3: CASSQFDRVSETQYF. The CDR3 region has the DNA TGTGCCAGCAGCCAGTTCGACAGGGTTTCGGAGACCCAGTACTTC. The rearrangement uses TRBV5-4 and TRBJ2-5; 7 bases fit TRBD1. The germline CDR1 and CDR2 sequences are SGHNT and YYREEE (reference sequence). The trim removed 4 bases at V and 5 bases at J, leaving 11 bases unmatched. The CDR3 loop spans 15 amino acids.

The chain joins TRBV5-5 to TRBJ1-4, with a weak D call TRBD1 (6 bases). V was cut by 2 bases and J by 8 bases, with 13 bases left in between. Looked up from germline, CDR1 is SGHKS and CDR2 is YYEKEE (reference sequence). The CDR3 runs to 14 residues. CDR3 coding DNA: TGTGCCAGCAGCTTCCAGGGGATTTGGGAAAAACTGTTTTTT. Protein: CASSFQGIWEKLFF.

On this clone: A much larger clonotype is one base distant, so this may be a read error. Additional DNA sequences in this sample encode the identical CDR3. The CDR3 coding sequence is TGTGCCAGCAGCCTACAAGAGACCCAGTACTTC. The encoded protein is CASSLQETQYF. The V gene is TRBV7-9, the J gene TRBJ2-5; no reliable D call. CDR1 and CDR2 from the germline V gene are SEHNR and FQNEAQ (reference sequence). Trimming pared 5 bases from V and 2 bases from J, leaving 3 bases between. The CDR3 runs 11 residues.

To note about this clone: A much larger clone differs from this one at a single base, so this may be a read error. Other DNA sequences in this specimen translate into the identical CDR3. This chain links TRBV27 with TRBJ2-2, with TRBD1 identical over 7 bases. The V segment lost 5 bases and the J segment 1 base; nucleotides outside the gene matches: 4. The CDR3 has 15 amino acids. In germline, CDR1 is MNHEY, CDR2 SMNVEV (reference sequence). CDR3 in amino acids: CASSLGTVNTGELFF. DNA for the CDR3: TGTGCCAGCAGTCTAGGGACAGTGAACACCGGGGAGCTGTTTTTT.

On this clone: The sample holds other DNA sequences that translate to the same CDR3. The CDR3 spells CASSLGQGPYEQYF. CDR3 bases: TGCGCCAGCAGCTTAGGACAGGGTCCCTACGAGCAGTACTTC. This sequence joins TRBV5-1 and TRBJ2-7; TRBD1 aligns across 8 bases. Losses at the gene ends were 2 bases for V and 2 bases for J; bases not matched to a gene: 3. This CDR3 is built from 14 residues. Germline-derived CDR1 and CDR2 are SGHRS and YFSETQ.

The chain uses TRBV30 and TRBJ1-2; D uncertain. Deletions cut 0 bases from V and 4 bases from J, with 6 bases between. The CDR3 contains 12 residues. Germline assignment: CDR1 GTSNPN and CDR2 SVGIG (reference sequence). As DNA, the CDR3 is TGTGCCTGGAGTGTAAACACCTATGGCTACACCTTC. It translates to CAWSVNTYGYTF.